This T cell receptor (beta chain) was profiled in a study of graft-versus-host responses after intestinal transplantation. As regards this clone: The target antigen is unknown.

Some clones are missing from TCRdb's copy, which holds only in-frame ones; the method was immunoSEQ multiplex PCR. The sample holds 100,000 to 120,000 clones, 80% to 95% seen once. The CDR3 is 12 residues long. Germline lookup yields CDR1 LGHNA and CDR2 YNFKEQ. Trimming removed 0 bases from V and 4 bases from J, with 4 bases in between. This TCR derives from a human donor who received an intestinal transplant. This sequence joins TRBV4-2 and TRBJ2-7, with D hard to call. The input for sequencing was unstimulated CD8+ T cells sorted from spleen or lymph node cells, taken before intestinal transplant. CDR3 sequence: CASSQDQYEQYF. In DNA form, the CDR3 reads TGTGCCAGCAGCCAAGACCAATACGAGCAGTACTTC.